These 6 T cell receptor beta chains were all obtained from the same sample, sequenced in a study of cytomegalovirus exposure and HLA in healthy donors. The PCR employed 60 Vbeta primers together with 13 Jbeta primers. Assay: immunoSEQ multiplex PCR; the TCRdb copy retains only in-frame clones and omits some. The sample holds 180,000 or so clones; around 80% are singletons and the top ten take 2% to 2.5%. Sequencing was carried out using PBMCs. The receptor set was obtained from a woman in her forties or fifties in good health and CMV-seronegative.

The rearrangement joins TRBV19 to TRBJ2-3; 9 bases are a match to TRBD1. The CDR3 length is 16 residues. Trimming took 5 bases from V and 4 from J; bases not matched to a gene: 10. Germline CDR1 is LNHDA and CDR2 is SQIVND (reference sequence). Written as DNA, the CDR3 is TGTGCCAGTAGTCCACCCGGGACAGGGATCCCAGATACGCAGTATTTT. It is translated as CASSPPGTGIPDTQYF.

This clone was picked up one time. This chain uses TRBV6-5 with TRBJ1-6, with a weak D call TRBD1 (6 bases). CDR3 size: 14 residues. Germline CDR1 reads MNHEY; CDR2 reads SVGAGI. V lost 2 bases, J lost 5 bases, and 7 bases lay in between. The CDR3 loop is CASSYEGDNSPLHF. CDR3 sequence (DNA): TGTGCCAGCAGTTACGAGGGGGATAATTCACCCCTCCACTTT.

This chain uses TRBV27 with TRBJ2-1; D is perhaps TRBD2 (5 bases). The V end was cut by 8 bases, the J end by 7 bases, with 21 bases between. There are 15 residues in the CDR3. Germline V lookup: CDR1 MNHEY, CDR2 SMNVEV (reference sequence). CDR3 in amino acids: CASGSPGKRWNEQFF. The CDR3, as DNA: TGTGCCAGCGGATCGCCGGGAAAAAGGTGGAATGAGCAGTTCTTC.

The chain combines TRBV2 with TRBJ2-4, with D perhaps matching TRBD2 (6 bases). The germline V gene encodes CDR1 SNHLY and CDR2 FYNNEI. The CDR3 has 13 amino acids. With 8 bases removed from V and 0 bases from J, the gap between germline ends came to 8 bases. CDR3: CASGGLAKNIQYF. The DNA for the CDR3 is TGTGCCAGCGGGGGACTAGCCAAAAACATTCAGTACTTC. Based on the CDR3 plus reference TRBV2 and TRBJ2-4, the full variable domain is EPEVTQTPSHQVTQMGQEVILRCVPISNHLYFYWYRQILGQKVEFLVSFYNNEISEKSEIFDDQFSVERPDGSNFTLKIRSTKLEDSAMYFCASGGLAKNIQYFGAGTRLSVL.

V gene TRBV5-1 combines with J gene TRBJ2-3; 12 bases match TRBD2. Germline V gives CDR1 SGHRS, CDR2 YFSETQ. The CDR3 runs to 16 residues. With V trimmed by 1 base and J by 4 bases, 4 bases remained unmatched. The CDR3 bases are TGCGCCAGCAGCTTGTCTCTAGCGGGAGGGGCAGATACGCAGTATTTT. This codes for CASSLSLAGGADTQYF.

The chain recombines TRBV7-6 with TRBJ2-3; D is ambiguous. The CDR3 contains 16 residues. Germline CDR1 reads SGHVS; CDR2 reads FNYEAQ. V lost 1 base, J lost 0 bases, and 11 bases lay in between. CDR3 residues: CASSLGSDSSTDTQYF. Written as DNA, the CDR3 is TGTGCCAGCAGCTTAGGGAGCGACTCTAGCACAGATACGCAGTATTTT. The complete variable domain, with remaining parts taken from reference TRBV7-6 and TRBJ2-3, reads GAGVSQSPRYKVTKRGQDVALRCDPISGHVSLYWYRQALGQGPEFLTYFNYEAQQDKSGLPNDRFSAERPEGSISTLTIQRTEQRDSAMYRCASSLGSDSSTDTQYFGPGTRLTVL.